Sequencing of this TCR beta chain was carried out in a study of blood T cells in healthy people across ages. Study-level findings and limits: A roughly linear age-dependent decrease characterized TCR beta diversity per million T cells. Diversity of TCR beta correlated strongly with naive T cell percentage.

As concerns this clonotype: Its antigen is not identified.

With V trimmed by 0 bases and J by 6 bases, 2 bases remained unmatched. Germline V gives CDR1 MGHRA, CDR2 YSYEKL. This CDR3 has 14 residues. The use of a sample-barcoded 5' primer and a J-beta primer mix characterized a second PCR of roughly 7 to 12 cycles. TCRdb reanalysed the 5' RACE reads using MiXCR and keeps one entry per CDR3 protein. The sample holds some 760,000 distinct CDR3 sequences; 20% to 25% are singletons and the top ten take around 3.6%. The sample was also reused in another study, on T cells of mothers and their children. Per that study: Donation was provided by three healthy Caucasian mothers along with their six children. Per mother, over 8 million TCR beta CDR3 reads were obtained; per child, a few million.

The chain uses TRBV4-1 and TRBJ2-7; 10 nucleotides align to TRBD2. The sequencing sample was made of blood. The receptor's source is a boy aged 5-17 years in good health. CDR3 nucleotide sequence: TGCGCCAGCAGCCAAGAGCTAGCGGGAGCCGAGCAGTACTTC. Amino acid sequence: CASSQELAGAEQYF.